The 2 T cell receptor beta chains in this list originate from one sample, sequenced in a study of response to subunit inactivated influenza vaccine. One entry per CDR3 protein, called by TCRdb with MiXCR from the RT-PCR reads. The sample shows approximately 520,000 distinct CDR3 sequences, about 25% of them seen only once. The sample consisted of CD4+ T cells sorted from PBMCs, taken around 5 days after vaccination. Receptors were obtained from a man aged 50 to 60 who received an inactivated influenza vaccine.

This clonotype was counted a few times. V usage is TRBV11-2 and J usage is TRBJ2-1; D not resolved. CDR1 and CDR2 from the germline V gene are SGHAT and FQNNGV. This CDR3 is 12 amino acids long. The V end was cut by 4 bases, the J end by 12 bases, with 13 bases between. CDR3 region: CASSSAPFGQFF. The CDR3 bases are TGTGCCAGCAGCTCCGCCCCGTTCGGGCAGTTCTTC.

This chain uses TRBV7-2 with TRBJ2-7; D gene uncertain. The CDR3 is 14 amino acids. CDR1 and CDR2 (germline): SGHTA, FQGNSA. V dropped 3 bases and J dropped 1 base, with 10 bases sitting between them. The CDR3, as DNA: TGTGCCAGCAGCTTGACGGTTCCTTCCTACGAGCAGTACTTC. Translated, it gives CASSLTVPSYEQYF.